This passage covers 9 T cell receptor beta chains from one sample sequenced in a study of T cell repertoires in cytomegalovirus infection. No antigen has been assigned to these receptors. TCRdb re-derived calls from the reads in MiXCR, one entry per CDR3 protein. The top ten hold approximately 13% of the sample, which has around 750,000 distinct CDR3 sequences, about 30% seen once. The input for sequencing was cultured CD8+ T cells from PBMCs, taken from culture after CMV antigen stimulation. These receptors came from a human donor in good health (CMV status not recorded). Some clones in this sample may be carry-over from other donors' samples.

As for this clonotype: Given the absence of the conserved phenylalanine or tryptophan at the CDR3 end, a read error is likely. CDR3 coding DNA: TGTGCCATCAGTGATCCAGCCTACGAGCAGTACTCC. The encoded protein is CAISDPAYEQYS. This chain links TRBV10-3 with TRBJ2-7, with D uncertain. This CDR3 is 12 amino acids long. Per the germline V gene, CDR1 is ENHRY and CDR2 is SYGVKD. Between the trimmed V and J ends, which lost 3 bases and 2 bases, there was a span of 5 bases.

This clonotype was counted between two and nine times. The V and J genes are TRBV10-3 and TRBJ1-4; a weak D match, TRBD1 (6 bases). CDR1 is ENHRY and CDR2 is SYGVKD in the germline V gene. The CDR3 runs to 16 residues. The V end was cut by 2 bases, the J end by 5 bases, with 15 bases between. CDR3 coding DNA: TGTGCCATCAGTGAGCCTAAAGCAGGGGCGAATGAAAAACTGTTTTTT. It translates to CAISEPKAGANEKLFF.

J is TRBJ1-5 and V is TRBV5-6; D is uncertain. The CDR3 contains 15 residues. V lost 0 bases and J lost 3, with 10 bases in between. CDR1 and CDR2 (germline): SGHDT, YYEEEE. The DNA of the CDR3 is TGTGCCAGCAGCTTGGTCCGGCAGGTCAATCAGCCCCAGCATTTT. This sequence encodes CASSLVRQVNQPQHF.

In regard to this clonotype: A much bigger clone sits one base away, suggesting this may be a read error. This chain links TRBV7-8 with TRBJ2-5, with 11 bases fitting TRBD2. The CDR3 runs to 16 residues. Germline lookup yields CDR1 SGHVS and CDR2 FQNEAQ. Trimming removed 4 bases from V and 6 bases from J; junction bases left unmatched: 10. The CDR3 loop reads CASSSELAGEHKTQYF. CDR3 DNA sequence: TGTGCCAGCAGCTCCGAACTAGCGGGGGAGCATAAGACCCAGTACTTC.

The chain has TRBV27 and TRBJ1-2; a weak D match, TRBD1 (6 bases). The germline CDR1 and CDR2 sequences are MNHEY and SMNVEV (reference sequence). The CDR3 spans 11 residues. Between the trimmed V and J ends, which lost 6 bases and 9 bases, there was a span of 11 bases. CDR3 region: CASRADRSYTF. CDR3 DNA sequence: TGTGCCAGCAGAGCCGACAGGAGCTACACCTTC.

There are a few counts of this clonotype. This chain links TRBV25-1 with TRBJ2-6, with D tentatively TRBD2 (6 bases). The CDR3 has 21 residues. Germline CDR1 and CDR2: MGHDK and SYGVNS. The V end lost 4 bases, the J end lost 0 bases, and 25 bases lay between the germline ends. CDR3 in DNA: TGTGCCAGCAGTGGCTCCCGGTCGGGGGTCCTGCTTCTCTCTGGGGCCAACGTCCTGACTTTC. It yields the protein CASSGSRSGVLLLSGANVLTF.

This clonotype was seen repeatedly, ten times or more. J is TRBJ2-7 and V is TRBV6-1; D perhaps matches TRBD1 (5 bases). V was pared by 3 bases and J by 2 bases, with 8 bases between. This CDR3 is 13 amino acids long. From germline, CDR1 is MNHNS and CDR2 SASEGT. CDR3 DNA: TGTGCCAGCAGTGACGACAGCCCCTACGAGCAGTACTTC. It translates to CASSDDSPYEQYF.

This clonotype came up a few times. V usage is TRBV5-4 and J usage is TRBJ2-2; D gene ambiguous. Looked up from germline, CDR1 is SGHNT and CDR2 is YYREEE (reference sequence). This CDR3 comprises 15 residues. V lost 0 bases and J 7 bases, leaving 13 bases between the germline ends. The CDR3 protein is CASSLAPLGNGELFF. The CDR3 DNA sequence: TGTGCCAGCAGCTTGGCCCCGTTGGGGAACGGGGAGCTGTTTTTT.

This clonotype was counted only a few times. This chain connects TRBV7-6 to TRBJ1-4, with a tentative D call TRBD1 (5 bases). Trimming took 3 bases from V and 0 from J, leaving 20 bases between them. Germline CDR1 reads SGHVS; CDR2 reads FNYEAQ. This CDR3 contains 19 residues. CDR3 coding DNA: TGTGCCAGCAGCTTTGTACCCCTGGGGGTAGACGCAACTAATGAAAAACTGTTTTTT. Amino acids: CASSFVPLGVDATNEKLFF.